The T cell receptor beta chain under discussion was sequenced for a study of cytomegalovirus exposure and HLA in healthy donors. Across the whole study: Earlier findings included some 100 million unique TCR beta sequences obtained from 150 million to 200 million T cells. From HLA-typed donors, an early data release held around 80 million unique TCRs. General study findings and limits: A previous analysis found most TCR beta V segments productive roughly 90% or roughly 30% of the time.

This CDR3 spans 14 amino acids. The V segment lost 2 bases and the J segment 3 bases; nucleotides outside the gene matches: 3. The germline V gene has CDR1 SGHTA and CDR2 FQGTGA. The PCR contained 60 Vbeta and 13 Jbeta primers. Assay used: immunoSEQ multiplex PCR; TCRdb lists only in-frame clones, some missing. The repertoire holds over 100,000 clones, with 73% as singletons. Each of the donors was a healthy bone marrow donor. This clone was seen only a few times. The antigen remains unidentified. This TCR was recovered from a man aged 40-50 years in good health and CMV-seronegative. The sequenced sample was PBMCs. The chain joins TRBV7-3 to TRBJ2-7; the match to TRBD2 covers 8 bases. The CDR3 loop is CASSLAGGDYEQYF. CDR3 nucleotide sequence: TGTGCCAGCAGCTTAGCGGGAGGCGACTACGAGCAGTACTTC.